This T cell receptor beta chain was recorded in a study of T cells in Graves' hyperthyroidism and ophthalmopathy. Overall study: Peripheral blood draws took place at initial diagnosis, ahead of any treatment. Study-wide findings and caveats: Within blood appeared most thyroid clonotypes that had expanded above 0.001.

This clonotype has a handful of counts. Its antigen remains unidentified. Fresh 10 ml peripheral blood yielded PBMCs. Regions amplified from RNA transcripts were the TCR beta CDR3 regions. HTBI primers were employed in a first-round RT-PCR of the TCR CDR3. TCRdb redid the calling of the multiplex PCR reads with MiXCR, one entry per CDR3 protein. The profile covers fewer than 200,000 distinct CDR3 sequences, with around 8.9% appearing a single time and approximately 20% taken by the ten largest. Looked up from germline, CDR1 is SGHNT and CDR2 is YYREEE (reference sequence). This CDR3 region has 15 residues. The germline V and J ends were trimmed by 4 bases and 7 bases, with 21 bases remaining between them.

The material sequenced was blood. The TCR comes from a woman younger than 35 with Graves' hyperthyroidism that later progressed to Graves' ophthalmopathy. V and J are TRBV5-4 and TRBJ2-7; tentatively, D is TRBD1 or TRBD2 (6 bases each). The CDR3 reads CASSPEGRGAREQYF. The CDR3 DNA reads as TGTGCCAGCAGCCCTGAGGGTAGGGGGGCGAGGGAGCAGTACTTC.